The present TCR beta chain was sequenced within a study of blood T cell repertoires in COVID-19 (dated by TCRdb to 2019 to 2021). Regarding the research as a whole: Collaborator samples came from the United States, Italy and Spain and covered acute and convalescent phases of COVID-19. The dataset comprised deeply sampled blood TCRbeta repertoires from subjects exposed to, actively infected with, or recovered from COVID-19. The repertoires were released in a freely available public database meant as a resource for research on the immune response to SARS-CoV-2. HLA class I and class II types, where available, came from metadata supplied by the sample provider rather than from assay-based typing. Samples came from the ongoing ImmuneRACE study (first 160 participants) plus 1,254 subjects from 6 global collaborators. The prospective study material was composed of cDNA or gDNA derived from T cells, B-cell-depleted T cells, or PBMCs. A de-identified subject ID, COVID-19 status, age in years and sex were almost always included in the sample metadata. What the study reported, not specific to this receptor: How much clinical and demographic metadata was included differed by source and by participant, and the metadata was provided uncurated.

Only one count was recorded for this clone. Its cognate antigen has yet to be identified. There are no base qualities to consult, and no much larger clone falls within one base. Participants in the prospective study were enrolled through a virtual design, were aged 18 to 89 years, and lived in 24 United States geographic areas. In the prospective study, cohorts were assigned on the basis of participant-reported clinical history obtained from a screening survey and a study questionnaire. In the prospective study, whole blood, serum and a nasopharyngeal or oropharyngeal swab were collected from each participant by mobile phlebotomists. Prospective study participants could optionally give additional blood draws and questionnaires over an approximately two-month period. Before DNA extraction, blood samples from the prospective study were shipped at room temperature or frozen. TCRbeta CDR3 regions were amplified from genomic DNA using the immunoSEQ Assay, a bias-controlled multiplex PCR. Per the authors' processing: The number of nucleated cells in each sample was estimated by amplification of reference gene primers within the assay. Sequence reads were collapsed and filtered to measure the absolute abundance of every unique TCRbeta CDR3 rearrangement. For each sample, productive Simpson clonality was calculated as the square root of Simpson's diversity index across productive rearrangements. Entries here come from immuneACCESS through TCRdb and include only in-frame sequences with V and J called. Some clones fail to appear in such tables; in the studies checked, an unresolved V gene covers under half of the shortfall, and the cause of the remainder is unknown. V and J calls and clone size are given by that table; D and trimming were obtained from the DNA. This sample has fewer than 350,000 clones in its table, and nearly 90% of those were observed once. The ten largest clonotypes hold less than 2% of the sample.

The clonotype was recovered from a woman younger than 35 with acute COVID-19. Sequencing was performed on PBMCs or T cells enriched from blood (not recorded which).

The sequenced DNA is TGCGCCAGCAGCTGGACAACTAGCAATTCACCCCTCCACTTT. This gives the protein CASSWTTSNSPLHF. The V and J segments used are TRBV5-1 and TRBJ1-6, with a tentative D gene TRBD1 over 5 matching bases. The germline V gene encodes CDR1 SGHRS and CDR2 YFSETQ. The CDR3, cysteine through phenylalanine, is 14 amino acids long. CDR3 DNA only is kept here, 42 bases in frame from base 1. Trimming costs V 3 bases and J 7 bases, and their ends lie 11 bases apart.